These 14 T cell receptor beta chains were all obtained from the same sample, sequenced in a study of shared clonotypes between healthy human individuals (dated by TCRdb to between 2020 and 2021). Library generation was performed with the immunoSEQ multiplex PCR assay. Sourced from immuneACCESS, this table was stored by TCRdb with only in-frame sequences that have V and J called. A share of the clones is absent; for the studies checked, an unresolved V gene accounts for under half, and the remainder has no known explanation. Across this sample there are under 2.5 million clones, with under 95% seen only once. The ten most abundant clones make up 0.3% to 0.4% of the sample. Sequenced: naive CD4+ T cells from PBMCs. The cell subset or site label corresponds to: CD45RA+ positively selected. All receptors come from a man in his late teens or twenties in good health. Some clones in this sample may be carry-over from other donors' samples.

This chain links TRBV4-2 with TRBJ2-7; 7 bases are shared with TRBD2. Per germline, CDR1 LGHNA and CDR2 YNFKEQ. CDR3 size: 15 residues. Trimming at V came to 1 base and at J to 0 bases, leaving 3 bases not matched to a gene. The CDR3 protein is CASSQASGVSYEQYF. Written as DNA, the CDR3 is TGTGCCAGCAGCCAAGCGAGCGGGGTCTCCTACGAGCAGTACTTC.

V and J are TRBV27 and TRBJ2-5; no firm D call. The germline gives CDR1 MNHEY, CDR2 SMNVEV (reference sequence). V gave up 6 bases and J gave up 3 bases, with 23 bases separating them. This CDR3 is 17 amino acids long. The CDR3 is CASSPLGGSSEEETQYF. In DNA, the CDR3 is TGTGCCAGCAGCCCCCTTGGCGGTAGCAGCGAAGAAGAGACCCAGTACTTC.

The V gene is TRBV13, the J gene TRBJ2-7; 13 bases fit TRBD2. The V gene's germline CDR1 is PRHDT and CDR2 FYEKMQ (reference sequence). V shed 5 bases, J shed 3 bases, and the junction held 10 bases outside the gene matches. CDR3 length: 17 residues. CDR3 residues: CASSPGLAGEDSYEQYF. The CDR3, as DNA: TGTGCCAGCAGCCCAGGACTAGCGGGAGAGGACAGCTACGAGCAGTACTTC.

V is TRBV2 and J is TRBJ1-1; no clear D gene. The length of the CDR3 is 13 residues. Germline-derived CDR1 and CDR2 are SNHLY and FYNNEI. V dropped 3 bases and J dropped 7 bases, with 12 bases sitting between them. DNA of the CDR3: TGTGCCAGCAGTGAGGAAATACAAGTTGAAGCTTTCTTT. Translated: CASSEEIQVEAFF.

This chain joins TRBV7-8 and TRBJ1-6; D ambiguous. CDR3 size: 15 residues. Trimming removed 0 bases from V and 8 bases from J, with 11 bases in between. Germline V lookup: CDR1 SGHVS, CDR2 FQNEAQ. The CDR3 protein is CASSLAVFDYSPLHF. The CDR3 DNA sequence: TGTGCCAGCAGCTTAGCGGTATTTGACTATTCACCCCTCCACTTT.

V usage is TRBV7-6 and J usage is TRBJ2-7; D unclear. In germline, CDR1 is SGHVS, CDR2 FNYEAQ. The CDR3 sequence is 15 residues long. V dropped 1 base and J dropped 2 bases, with 12 bases sitting between them. CDR3 sequence reads: CASSLGSGGAYEQYF. DNA for the CDR3: TGTGCCAGCAGCTTAGGTTCGGGCGGAGCCTACGAGCAGTACTTC.

This clone was observed once. Additional DNA sequences in this sample encode the identical CDR3. V and J are TRBV6-5 and TRBJ2-7; TRBD2 matches at 9 bases. This CDR3 region has 15 residues. The V gene end was trimmed by 5 bases and the J gene end by 1 base; junction bases not matched to a gene: 6. The V gene's germline CDR1 is MNHEY and CDR2 SVGAGI. In nucleotides, the CDR3 is TGTGCCAGCAGTCCGAGGCTAGCGGGATCCTACGAGCAGTACTTC. Its translation is CASSPRLAGSYEQYF.

The chain recombines TRBV28 with TRBJ2-7; the D gene is possibly TRBD1 (5 bases). This CDR3 is 15 amino acids long. Germline CDR1 reads MDHEN; CDR2 reads SYDVKM. V lost 6 bases and J 1 base, leaving 16 bases between the germline ends. The CDR3 protein is CASRPQGSGSYEQYF. The DNA of the CDR3 is TGTGCCAGCAGGCCTCAGGGTAGTGGTTCCTACGAGCAGTACTTC.

With respect to this clone: At the DNA level, this CDR3 is encoded by other sequences in the same sample as well. This rearrangement joins TRBV7-2 to TRBJ2-1; D unclear. The germline V and J ends were trimmed by 1 base and 6 bases, with 4 bases remaining between them. In germline, CDR1 is SGHTA, CDR2 FQGNSA. There are 12 residues in the CDR3. This chain's CDR3 is CASSLVANEQFF. The CDR3 DNA is TGTGCCAGCAGCTTAGTGGCCAATGAGCAGTTCTTC.

The chain recombines TRBV15 with TRBJ2-7; 7 bases agree with TRBD1. With V trimmed by 4 bases and J by 7 bases, 19 bases remained unmatched. In germline, CDR1 is LNHNV, CDR2 YYDKDF (reference sequence). CDR3 size: 17 residues. CDR3 nucleotides: TGTGCCACCAGCACCCCCGGGTTCGAGACAGGGTGTAGGGAGCAGTACTTC. Encoded protein: CATSTPGFETGCREQYF.

V and J are TRBV4-1 and TRBJ2-1; D possibly corresponds to TRBD2 (6 bases). Germline CDR1 MGHRA, CDR2 YSYEKL. There are 14 residues in the CDR3. Trimming removed 4 bases at V and 2 bases at J, with 9 bases between. The CDR3 protein is CASSRGAPYNEQFF. The CDR3, as DNA: TGCGCCAGCAGCCGCGGGGCACCCTACAATGAGCAGTTCTTC.

The chain has TRBV27 and TRBJ1-4; D ambiguous. The V gene lost 6 bases and the J gene lost 0 bases, with 14 bases spanning the gap. Germline V lookup: CDR1 MNHEY, CDR2 SMNVEV (reference sequence). This CDR3 has 16 residues. CDR3 amino acids: CASRTAWGATNEKLFF. In DNA form, the CDR3 reads TGTGCCAGCAGGACTGCGTGGGGTGCAACTAATGAAAAACTGTTTTTT. Drawing the rest from reference TRBV27 and TRBJ1-4, the complete variable domain is EAQVTQNPRYLITVTGKKLTVTCSQNMNHEYMSWYRQDPGLGLRQIYYSMNVEVTDKGDVPEGYKVSRKEKRNFPLILESPSPNQTSLYFCASRTAWGATNEKLFFGSGTQLSVL.

The rearrangement joins TRBV4-3 to TRBJ2-3; 9 bases map to TRBD2. CDR1 LGHNA and CDR2 YSLEER come from the germline V gene. The junction had 10 bases not matched to a gene; V was cut back by 3 bases and J by 3 bases. The CDR3 has 17 residues. The CDR3 spells CASSQRAAGGETDTQYF. CDR3 coding DNA: TGCGCCAGCAGCCAGCGCGCGGCGGGAGGGGAAACAGATACGCAGTATTTT.

The chain joins TRBV2 to TRBJ2-1, with TRBD2 matching 12 bases. V shed 6 bases and J 14 bases; nucleotides not matched to a gene: 5. Germline CDR1 reads SNHLY; CDR2 reads FYNNEI. CDR3 length: 12 residues. The CDR3 here is CASSLGLAGKFF. The CDR3 DNA follows: TGTGCCAGCAGCCTAGGACTAGCGGGAAAGTTCTTC. The full variable domain, with the rest looked up from reference TRBV2 and TRBJ2-1, is EPEVTQTPSHQVTQMGQEVILRCVPISNHLYFYWYRQILGQKVEFLVSFYNNEISEKSEIFDDQFSVERPDGSNFTLKIRSTKLEDSAMYFCASSLGLAGKFFGPGTRLTVL.